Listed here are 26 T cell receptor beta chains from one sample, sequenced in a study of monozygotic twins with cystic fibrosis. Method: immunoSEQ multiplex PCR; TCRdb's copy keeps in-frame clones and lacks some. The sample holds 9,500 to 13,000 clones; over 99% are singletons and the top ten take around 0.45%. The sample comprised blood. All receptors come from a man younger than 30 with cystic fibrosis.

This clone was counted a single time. CDR3 bases: TGTGCCTGGAATAAGGGGTCCTACGAGCAGTACTTC. Translation: CAWNKGSYEQYF. V is TRBV30 and J is TRBJ2-7; weak D call: TRBD1 (5 bases). CDR3 length: 12 amino acids. Trimming removed 4 bases from V and 1 base from J, with 8 bases in between. CDR1 is GTSNPN, CDR2 SVGIG, per germline (reference sequence).

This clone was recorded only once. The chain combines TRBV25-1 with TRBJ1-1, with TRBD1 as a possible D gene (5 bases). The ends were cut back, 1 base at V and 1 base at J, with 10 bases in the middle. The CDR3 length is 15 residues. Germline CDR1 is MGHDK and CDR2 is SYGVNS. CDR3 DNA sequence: TGTGCCAGCAGTGAATGGGGCAGGGCGAACACTGAAGCTTTCTTT. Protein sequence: CASSEWGRANTEAFF. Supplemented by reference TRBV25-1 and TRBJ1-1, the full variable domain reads EADIYQTPRYLVIGTGKKITLECSQTMGHDKMYWYQQDPGMELHLIHYSYGVNSTEKGDLSSESTVSRIRTEHFPLTLESARPSHTSQYLCASSEWGRANTEAFFGQGTRLTVV.

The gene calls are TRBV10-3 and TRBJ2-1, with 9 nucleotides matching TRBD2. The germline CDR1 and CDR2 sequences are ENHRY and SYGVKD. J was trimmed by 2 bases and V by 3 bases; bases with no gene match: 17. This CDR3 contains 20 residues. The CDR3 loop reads CAISDPGVATSGSTYNEQFF. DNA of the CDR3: TGTGCCATCAGTGATCCGGGAGTGGCTACTAGCGGGTCGACCTACAATGAGCAGTTCTTC.

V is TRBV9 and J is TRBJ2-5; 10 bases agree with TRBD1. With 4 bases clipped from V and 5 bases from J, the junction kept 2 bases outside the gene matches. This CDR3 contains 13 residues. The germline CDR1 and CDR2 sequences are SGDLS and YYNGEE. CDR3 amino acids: CASSRDRGETQYF. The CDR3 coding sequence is TGTGCCAGCAGCAGGGACAGGGGTGAGACCCAGTACTTC.

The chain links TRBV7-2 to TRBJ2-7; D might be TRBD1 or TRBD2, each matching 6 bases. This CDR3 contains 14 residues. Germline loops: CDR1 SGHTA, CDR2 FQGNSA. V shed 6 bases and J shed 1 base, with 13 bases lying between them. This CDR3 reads CASRKEGGSYEQYF. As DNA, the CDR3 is TGTGCCAGCAGGAAGGAGGGGGGTTCCTACGAGCAGTACTTC.

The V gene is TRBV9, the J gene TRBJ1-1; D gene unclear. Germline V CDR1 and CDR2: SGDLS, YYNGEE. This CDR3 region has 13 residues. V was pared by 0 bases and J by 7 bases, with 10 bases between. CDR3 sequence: CASSVGVGDEAFF. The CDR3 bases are TGTGCCAGCAGCGTAGGTGTGGGAGATGAAGCTTTCTTT. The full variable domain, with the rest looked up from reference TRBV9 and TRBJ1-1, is DSGVTQTPKHLITATGQRVTLRCSPRSGDLSVYWYQQSLDQGLQFLIQYYNGEERAKGNILERFSAQQFPDLHSELNLSSLELGDSALYFCASSVGVGDEAFFGQGTRLTVV.

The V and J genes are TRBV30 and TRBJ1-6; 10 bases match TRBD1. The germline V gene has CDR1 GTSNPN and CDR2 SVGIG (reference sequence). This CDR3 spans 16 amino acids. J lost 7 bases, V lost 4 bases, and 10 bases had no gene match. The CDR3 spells CAWKRGDRGLNSPLHF. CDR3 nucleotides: TGTGCCTGGAAGCGGGGGGACAGGGGTTTAAATTCACCCCTCCACTTT.

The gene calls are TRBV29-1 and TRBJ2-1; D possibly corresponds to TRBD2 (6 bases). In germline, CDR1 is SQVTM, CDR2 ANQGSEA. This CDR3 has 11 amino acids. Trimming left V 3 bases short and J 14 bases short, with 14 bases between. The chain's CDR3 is CSVEEWDLEFF. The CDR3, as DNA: TGCAGCGTTGAGGAGTGGGACTTGGAGTTCTTC.

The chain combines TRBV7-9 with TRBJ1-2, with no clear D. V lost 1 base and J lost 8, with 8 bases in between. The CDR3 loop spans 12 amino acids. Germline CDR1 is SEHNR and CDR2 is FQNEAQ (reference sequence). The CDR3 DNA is TGTGCCAGCAGCTTAGAGAGGACCGGCTACACCTTC. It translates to CASSLERTGYTF.

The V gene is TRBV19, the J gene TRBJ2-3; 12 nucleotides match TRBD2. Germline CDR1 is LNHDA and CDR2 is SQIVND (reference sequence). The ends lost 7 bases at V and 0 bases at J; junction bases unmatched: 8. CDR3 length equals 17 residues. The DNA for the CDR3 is TGTGCCAGTACCACATCCGGGACTAGCGGGAGCACAGATACGCAGTATTTT. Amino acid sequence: CASTTSGTSGSTDTQYF.

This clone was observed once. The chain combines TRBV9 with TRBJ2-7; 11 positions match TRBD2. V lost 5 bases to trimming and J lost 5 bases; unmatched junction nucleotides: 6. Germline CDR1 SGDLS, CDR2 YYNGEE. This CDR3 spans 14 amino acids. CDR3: CASSDSGGADEQYF. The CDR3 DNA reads TGTGCCAGCAGTGATAGCGGGGGGGCCGACGAGCAGTACTTC.

The CDR3 DNA is TGTGCCAACCCTTCTTCGCGTCTCATGAACACCGGGGAGCTGTTTTTT. Translating gives CANPSSRLMNTGELFF. The rearrangement uses TRBV21-1 and TRBJ2-2; the tabulated D call, TRBD2, remains unverified against the DNA. TRBV21-1 is noted as a pseudogene. CDR3 length: 16 residues.

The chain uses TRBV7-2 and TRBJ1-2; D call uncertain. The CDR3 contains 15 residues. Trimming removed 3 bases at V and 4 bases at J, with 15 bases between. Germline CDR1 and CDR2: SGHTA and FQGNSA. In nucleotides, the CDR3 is TGTGCCAGCAGCTTCATGTTTGGGGTTACCTATGGCTACACCTTC. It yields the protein CASSFMFGVTYGYTF.

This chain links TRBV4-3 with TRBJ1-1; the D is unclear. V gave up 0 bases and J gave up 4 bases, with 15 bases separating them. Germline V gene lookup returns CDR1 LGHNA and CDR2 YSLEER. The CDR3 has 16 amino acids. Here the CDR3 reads CASSQDPPGMSTEAFF. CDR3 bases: TGCGCCAGCAGCCAAGATCCCCCGGGAATGAGCACTGAAGCTTTCTTT.

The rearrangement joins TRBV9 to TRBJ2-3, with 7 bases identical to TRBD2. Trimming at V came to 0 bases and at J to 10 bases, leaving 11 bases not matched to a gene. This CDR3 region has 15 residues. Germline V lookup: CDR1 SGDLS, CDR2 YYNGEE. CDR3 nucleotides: TGTGCCAGCAGCGTAGATGAGACTAGCTCAGCGGCGCAGTATTTT. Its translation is CASSVDETSSAAQYF.

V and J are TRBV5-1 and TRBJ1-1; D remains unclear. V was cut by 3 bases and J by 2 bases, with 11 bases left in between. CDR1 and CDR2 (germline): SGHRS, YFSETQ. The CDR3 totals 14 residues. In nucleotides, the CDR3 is TGCGCCAGCAGCTATACGACGGGTAACACTGAAGCTTTCTTT. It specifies CASSYTTGNTEAFF.

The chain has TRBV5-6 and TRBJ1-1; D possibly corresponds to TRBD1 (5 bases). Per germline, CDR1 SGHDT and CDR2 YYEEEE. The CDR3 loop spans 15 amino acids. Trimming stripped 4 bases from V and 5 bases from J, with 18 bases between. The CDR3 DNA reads TGTGCCAGCAGCAACGTAGAGGGACGGCGGACTGAAGCTTTCTTT. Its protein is CASSNVEGRRTEAFF.

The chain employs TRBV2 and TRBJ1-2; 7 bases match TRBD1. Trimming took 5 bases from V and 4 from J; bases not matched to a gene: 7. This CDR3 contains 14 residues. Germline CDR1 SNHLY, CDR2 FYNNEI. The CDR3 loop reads CASSLWDSLYGYTF. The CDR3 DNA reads TGTGCCAGCAGTCTTTGGGACAGCCTCTATGGCTACACCTTC. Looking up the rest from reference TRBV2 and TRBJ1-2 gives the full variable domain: EPEVTQTPSHQVTQMGQEVILRCVPISNHLYFYWYRQILGQKVEFLVSFYNNEISEKSEIFDDQFSVERPDGSNFTLKIRSTKLEDSAMYFCASSLWDSLYGYTFGSGTRLTVV.

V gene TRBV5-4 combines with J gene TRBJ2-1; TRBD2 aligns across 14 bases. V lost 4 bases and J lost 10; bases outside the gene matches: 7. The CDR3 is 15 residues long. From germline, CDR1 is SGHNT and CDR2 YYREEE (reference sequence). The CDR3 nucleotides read TGTGCCAGCAGCCCGGGACTAGCGGGAGTAGGAGAGCAGTTCTTC. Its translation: CASSPGLAGVGEQFF.

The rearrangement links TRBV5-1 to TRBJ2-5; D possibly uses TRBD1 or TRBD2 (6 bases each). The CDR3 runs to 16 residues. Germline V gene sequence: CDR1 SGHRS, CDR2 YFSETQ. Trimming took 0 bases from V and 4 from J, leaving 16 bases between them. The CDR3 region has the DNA TGCGCCAGCAGCTTGGCCAATAGCGAGGGGGGAGAGACCCAGTACTTC. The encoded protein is CASSLANSEGGETQYF.

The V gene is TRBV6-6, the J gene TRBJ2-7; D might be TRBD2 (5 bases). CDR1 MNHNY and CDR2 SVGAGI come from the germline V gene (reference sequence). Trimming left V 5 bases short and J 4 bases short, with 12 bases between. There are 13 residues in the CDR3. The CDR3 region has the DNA TGTGCCAGCAGTCTCGATGAGCGGTACGAGCAGTACTTC. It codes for CASSLDERYEQYF.

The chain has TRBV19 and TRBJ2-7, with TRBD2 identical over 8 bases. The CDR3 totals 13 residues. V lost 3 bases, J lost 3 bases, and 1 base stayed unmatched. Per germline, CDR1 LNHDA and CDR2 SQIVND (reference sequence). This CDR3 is CASSIGGGYEQYF. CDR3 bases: TGTGCCAGTAGTATCGGGGGGGGCTACGAGCAGTACTTC.

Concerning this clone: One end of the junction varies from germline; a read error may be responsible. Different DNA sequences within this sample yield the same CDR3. CDR3 residues: CASSLDGQGESFF. The CDR3 bases are TGCGCCAGCAGTTTGGACGGACAGGGGGAGTCGTTCTTC. This sequence joins TRBV5-1 and TRBJ2-1; 10 bases agree with TRBD1. From germline, CDR1 is SGHRS and CDR2 YFSETQ. This CDR3 region has 13 residues.

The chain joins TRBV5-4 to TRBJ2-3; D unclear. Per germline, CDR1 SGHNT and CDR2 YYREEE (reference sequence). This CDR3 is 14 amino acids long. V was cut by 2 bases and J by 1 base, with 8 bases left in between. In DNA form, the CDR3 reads TGTGCCAGCAGCTTCCGTTCCCGCACAGATACGCAGTATTTT. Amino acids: CASSFRSRTDTQYF.

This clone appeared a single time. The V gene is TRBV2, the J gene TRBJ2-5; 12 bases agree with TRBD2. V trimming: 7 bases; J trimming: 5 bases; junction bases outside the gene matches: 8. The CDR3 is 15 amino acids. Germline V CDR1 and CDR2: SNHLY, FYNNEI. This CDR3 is CASTLTSGRGETQYF. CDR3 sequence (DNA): TGTGCCAGCACCCTGACTAGCGGGAGAGGGGAGACCCAGTACTTC.

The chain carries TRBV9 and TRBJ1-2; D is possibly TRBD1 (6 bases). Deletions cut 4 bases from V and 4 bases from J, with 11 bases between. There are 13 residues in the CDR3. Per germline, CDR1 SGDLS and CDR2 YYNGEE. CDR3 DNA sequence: TGTGCCAGCAGCCCAGGACAGCCCTATGGCTACACCTTC. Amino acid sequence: CASSPGQPYGYTF.